Listed here are 5 T cell receptor beta chains from one sample, sequenced in a study of shared clonotypes between healthy human individuals. The repertoire was sequenced with immunoSEQ multiplex PCR; TCRdb's copy has only in-frame clones and lacks some. The repertoire includes 1,500,000 or so clones, roughly 96% of them detected once, and roughly 1.2% sits in the top ten. Sequencing was carried out using naive CD4+ T cells sorted from blood. Subset reported: CD45RA+ positively selected. The receptor set was obtained from a young man in good health.

V gene TRBV5-1 combines with J gene TRBJ2-7, with D perhaps being TRBD1 or TRBD2 (5 bases each). V gave up 2 bases and J gave up 2 bases, with 14 bases separating them. Germline assignment: CDR1 SGHRS and CDR2 YFSETQ. CDR3 length: 15 amino acids. CDR3 sequence (DNA): TGCGCCAGCAGCTTCTTTAGAGGGGCCCCCTACGAGCAGTACTTC. Translating gives CASSFFRGAPYEQYF.

CDR3 sequence: CASSFSTTSTGEAFF. DNA of the CDR3: TGTGCCAGCAGTTTCTCCACTACCTCGACAGGGGAAGCTTTCTTT. J is TRBJ1-1 and V is TRBV6-5; 7 bases line up with TRBD1. The germline V gene has CDR1 MNHEY and CDR2 SVGAGI. The length of the CDR3 is 15 residues. V shed 4 bases and J 8 bases; nucleotides not matched to a gene: 13.

The chain combines TRBV28 with TRBJ2-7; 13 bases are a match to TRBD2. The CDR3 is made up of 18 amino acids. J lost 0 bases, V lost 6 bases, and 11 bases had no gene match. CDR1 MDHEN and CDR2 SYDVKM come from the germline V gene. The chain's CDR3 is CASRSPGLAGKSSYEQYF. The CDR3 DNA reads as TGTGCCAGCAGGTCTCCGGGACTAGCGGGAAAAAGCTCCTACGAGCAGTACTTC.

The chain has TRBV15 and TRBJ1-2; maybe TRBD1 (6 bases). V was shortened by 5 bases and J by 8 bases, with 21 bases between the two germline ends. Germline V CDR1 and CDR2: LNHNV, YYDKDF (reference sequence). The CDR3 has 15 residues. CDR3 in amino acids: CATSSSRGRANGYTF. CDR3 in DNA: TGTGCCACCAGCTCCAGCAGGGGCAGGGCTAACGGCTACACCTTC.

The rearrangement uses TRBV2 and TRBJ1-1; D is possibly TRBD1 (6 bases). Germline V gene lookup returns CDR1 SNHLY and CDR2 FYNNEI. This CDR3 comprises 14 residues. With 6 bases removed from V and 0 bases from J, the gap between germline ends came to 11 bases. CDR3 sequence (DNA): TGTGCCAGCAGAGAACAGGGCATGAACACTGAAGCTTTCTTT. Protein: CASREQGMNTEAFF.